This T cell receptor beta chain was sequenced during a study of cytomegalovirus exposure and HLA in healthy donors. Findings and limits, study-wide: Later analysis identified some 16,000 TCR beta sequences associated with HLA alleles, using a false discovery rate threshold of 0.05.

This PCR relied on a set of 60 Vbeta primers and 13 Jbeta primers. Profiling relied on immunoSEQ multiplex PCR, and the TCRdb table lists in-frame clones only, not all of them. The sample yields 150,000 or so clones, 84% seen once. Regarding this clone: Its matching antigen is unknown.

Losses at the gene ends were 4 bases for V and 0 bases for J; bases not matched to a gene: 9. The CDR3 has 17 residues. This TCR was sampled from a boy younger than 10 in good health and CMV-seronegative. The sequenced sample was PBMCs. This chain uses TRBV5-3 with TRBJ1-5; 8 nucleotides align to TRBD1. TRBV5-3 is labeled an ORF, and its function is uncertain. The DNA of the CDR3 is TGTGCCAGAAGCGCCGGGACAGGAGTCTATAGCAATCAGCCCCAGCATTTT. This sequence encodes CARSAGTGVYSNQPQHF.